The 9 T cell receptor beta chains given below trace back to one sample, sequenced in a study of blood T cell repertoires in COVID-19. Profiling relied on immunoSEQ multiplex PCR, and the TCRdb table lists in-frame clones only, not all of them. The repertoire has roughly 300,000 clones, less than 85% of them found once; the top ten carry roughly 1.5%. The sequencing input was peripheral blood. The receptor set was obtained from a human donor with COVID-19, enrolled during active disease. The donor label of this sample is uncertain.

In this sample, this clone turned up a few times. CDR3 residues: CASRVTGGWGYTF. The CDR3 DNA reads TGTGCCAGCAGGGTGACAGGGGGTTGGGGCTACACCTTC. V and J are TRBV6-5 and TRBJ1-2, with TRBD1 matching 9 bases. CDR1 is MNHEY, CDR2 SVGAGI, per germline. The CDR3 covers 13 residues. V gave up 6 bases and J gave up 8 bases; unmatched junction bases: 7.

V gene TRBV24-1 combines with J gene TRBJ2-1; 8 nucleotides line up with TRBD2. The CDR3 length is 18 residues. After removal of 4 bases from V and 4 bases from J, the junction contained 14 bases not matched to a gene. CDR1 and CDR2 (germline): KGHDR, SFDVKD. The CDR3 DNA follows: TGTGCCACCAGTGACATCGGAGGAGCGGGAGCGGAGTACAATGAGCAGTTCTTC. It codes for CATSDIGGAGAEYNEQFF.

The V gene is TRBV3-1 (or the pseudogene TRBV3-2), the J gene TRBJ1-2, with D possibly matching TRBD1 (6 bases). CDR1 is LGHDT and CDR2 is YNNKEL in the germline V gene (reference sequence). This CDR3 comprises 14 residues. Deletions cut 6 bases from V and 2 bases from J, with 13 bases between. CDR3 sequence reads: CASRLTGPNYGYTF. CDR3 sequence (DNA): TGTGCCAGCAGGTTAACAGGGCCCAACTATGGCTACACCTTC.

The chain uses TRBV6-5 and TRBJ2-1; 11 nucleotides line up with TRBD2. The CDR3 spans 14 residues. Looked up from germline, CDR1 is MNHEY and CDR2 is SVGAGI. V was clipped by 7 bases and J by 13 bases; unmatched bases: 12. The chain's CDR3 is CASTQGGLAGPQFF. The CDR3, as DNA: TGTGCCAGCACCCAAGGTGGACTAGCGGGTCCACAGTTCTTC.

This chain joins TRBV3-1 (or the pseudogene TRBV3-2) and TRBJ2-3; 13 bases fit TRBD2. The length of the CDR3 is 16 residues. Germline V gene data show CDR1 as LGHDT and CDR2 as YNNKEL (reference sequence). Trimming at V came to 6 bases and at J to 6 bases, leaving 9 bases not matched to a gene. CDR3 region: CASSSTSGRPPDTQYF. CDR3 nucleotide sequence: TGTGCCAGCAGTTCGACTAGCGGGAGGCCTCCGGATACGCAGTATTTT.

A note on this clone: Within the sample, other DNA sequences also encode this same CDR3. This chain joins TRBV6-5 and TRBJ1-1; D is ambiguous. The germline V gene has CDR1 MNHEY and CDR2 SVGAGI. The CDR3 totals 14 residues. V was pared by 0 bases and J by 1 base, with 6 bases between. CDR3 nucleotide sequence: TGTGCCAGCAGTTACTCGGCTGGGAACACTGAAGCTTTCTTT. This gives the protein CASSYSAGNTEAFF.

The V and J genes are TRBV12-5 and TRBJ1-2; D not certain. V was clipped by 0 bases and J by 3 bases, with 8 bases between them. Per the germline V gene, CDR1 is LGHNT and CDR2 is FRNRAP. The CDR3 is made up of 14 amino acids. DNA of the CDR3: TGTGCTAGTGGTTTGGTACAGCCTTACTATGGCTACACCTTC. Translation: CASGLVQPYYGYTF.

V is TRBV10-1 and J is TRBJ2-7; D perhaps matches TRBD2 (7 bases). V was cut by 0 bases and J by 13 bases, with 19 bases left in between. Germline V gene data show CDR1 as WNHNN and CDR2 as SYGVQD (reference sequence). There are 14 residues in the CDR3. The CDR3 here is CASSESGAASGIYF. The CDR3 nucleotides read TGCGCCAGCAGTGAGTCGGGGGCGGCTAGCGGAATTTACTTC.

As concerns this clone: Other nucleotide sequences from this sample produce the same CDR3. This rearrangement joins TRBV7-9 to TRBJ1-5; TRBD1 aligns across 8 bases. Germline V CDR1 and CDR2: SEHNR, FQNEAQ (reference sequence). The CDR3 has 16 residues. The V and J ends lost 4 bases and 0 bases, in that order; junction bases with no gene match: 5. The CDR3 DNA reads TGTGCCAGCAGCTCAGGACAGGGCGATAGCAATCAGCCCCAGCATTTT. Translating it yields CASSSGQGDSNQPQHF.